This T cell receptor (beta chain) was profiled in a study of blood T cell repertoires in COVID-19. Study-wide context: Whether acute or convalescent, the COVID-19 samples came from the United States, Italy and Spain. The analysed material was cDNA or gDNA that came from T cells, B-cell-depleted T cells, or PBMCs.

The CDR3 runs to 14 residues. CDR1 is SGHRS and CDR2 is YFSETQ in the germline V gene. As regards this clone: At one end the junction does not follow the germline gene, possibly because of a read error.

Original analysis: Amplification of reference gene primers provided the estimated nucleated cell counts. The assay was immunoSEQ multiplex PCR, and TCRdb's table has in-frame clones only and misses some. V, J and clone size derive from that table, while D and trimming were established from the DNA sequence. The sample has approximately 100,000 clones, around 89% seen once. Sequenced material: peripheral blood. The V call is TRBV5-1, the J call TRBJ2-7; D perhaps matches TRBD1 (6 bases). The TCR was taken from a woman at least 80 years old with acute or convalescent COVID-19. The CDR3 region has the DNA TGCGCCAGCAGCCTCCTCCCCGGGACAAGGGGAGTAAACTTC. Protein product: CASSLLPGTRGVNF.